The TCR beta chain described here comes from a study of tumor-infiltrating lymphocytes in primary liver carcinoma. Study context: Patients comprised men and women whose ages fell between 30 and 69 years.

V was trimmed by 6 bases and J by 4 bases, leaving 18 bases between them. This CDR3 is 15 amino acids long. Germline assignment: CDR1 MNHNY and CDR2 SVGAGI (reference sequence). Findings of the study overall: Tumor top-250-clone fraction significantly exceeded that of blood (p = 0.039). Tumor region pairs overlapped more than did tumor-adjacent and tumor-blood pairs.

In the case of this clonotype: What it binds is not known.

Unsorted whole blood served as the source of blood RNA, and germline DNA was extracted as well. HBV chronically infected the treatment-naive patients. TCR beta cDNA was reverse-transcribed from roughly 520 ng of total RNA. The reaction used a constant-region primer and ProtoScript II reverse transcriptase. Libraries of TCR beta came from three nested multiplex PCR rounds with slightly modified ARM-PCR. Forward primers for TRBV1-TRBV30 and a C-beta reverse primer served the first two PCR rounds, at 10 cycles each. TCRdb fed the multiplex PCR reads into MiXCR, producing one record per CDR3 protein. The sample shows approximately 330,000 distinct CDR3 sequences, roughly two thirds of them seen only once.

Sequencing was carried out using peripheral blood. The chain is built from TRBV6-6 and TRBJ2-5; weak D call: TRBD2 (5 bases). This sequence was found in a man aged 40-50 years with primary liver carcinoma and hepatitis B virus infection. The CDR3 is CASSSPLHGRETQYF. The CDR3 DNA is TGTGCCAGCAGCTCACCACTTCATGGGAGAGAGACCCAGTACTTC.